Shown below are 21 T cell receptor beta chains from a single sample sequenced in a study of blood T cell repertoires in COVID-19. TCRdb's table, derived via immunoSEQ multiplex PCR, lists solely in-frame clones and lacks some. The data hold 350,000 to 450,000 clones, with roughly nine tenths observed a single time. Sequenced input: PBMCs or T cells enriched from blood (not recorded which). The receptors stem from a woman in her thirties or forties who had been exposed to COVID-19.

The chain is built from TRBV27 and TRBJ1-6, with TRBD1 matching over 7 bases. This CDR3 region has 16 residues. The junction had 6 bases not matched to a gene; V was cut back by 2 bases and J by 5 bases. Germline CDR1 is MNHEY and CDR2 is SMNVEV (reference sequence). The CDR3 nucleotides are TGTGCCAGCAGTTTAGGGATGGGGACAGATAATTCACCCCTCCACTTT. This translates into CASSLGMGTDNSPLHF.

The chain carries TRBV11-2 and TRBJ1-1; possible D gene TRBD1, 6 bases. Between the trimmed V and J ends, which lost 4 bases and 3 bases, there was a span of 12 bases. This CDR3 region has 14 residues. CDR1 is SGHAT, CDR2 FQNNGV, per germline. CDR3 sequence (DNA): TGTGCCAGCAGCTCACAGGGAGCGTACACTGAAGCTTTCTTT. Protein product: CASSSQGAYTEAFF.

The rearrangement joins TRBV18 to TRBJ1-4; D unclear. Germline V gene data show CDR1 as KGHSH and CDR2 as LQKENI. The CDR3 is 16 amino acids. The V end lost 2 bases, the J end lost 0 bases, and 10 bases lay between the germline ends. The CDR3 sequence is CASSPVRGATNEKLFF. The DNA for the CDR3 is TGTGCCAGCTCACCAGTTCGAGGAGCAACTAATGAAAAACTGTTTTTT.

This clone was observed once. The rearrangement joins TRBV7-9 to TRBJ2-7; 10 nucleotides line up with TRBD1. J gave up 6 bases and V 6 bases, and 8 bases lay outside the gene matches. Germline loops: CDR1 SEHNR, CDR2 FQNEAQ (reference sequence). The CDR3 has 14 amino acids. The CDR3 reads CASRSTGGSGEQYF. The CDR3 DNA reads TGTGCCAGCAGGTCGACAGGGGGCTCGGGCGAGCAGTACTTC.

The J gene is TRBJ2-7, the V gene TRBV7-9; perhaps TRBD2 as D (7 bases). Looked up from germline, CDR1 is SEHNR and CDR2 is FQNEAQ (reference sequence). This CDR3 has 16 amino acids. V gave up 1 base and J gave up 4 bases, with 17 bases separating them. This chain's CDR3 is CASSLESGTYLYEQYF. The DNA for the CDR3 is TGTGCCAGCAGCTTAGAAAGCGGGACATACCTTTACGAGCAGTACTTC.

Here the CDR3 reads CATDRQNLNYGYTF. The CDR3 coding sequence is TGTGCCACCGACAGACAGAACCTTAACTATGGCTACACCTTC. This sequence joins TRBV6-5 and TRBJ1-2; D may be TRBD1 (5 bases). V lost 10 bases and J 1 base, leaving 16 bases between the germline ends. The CDR3 totals 14 residues. Germline lookup yields CDR1 MNHEY and CDR2 SVGAGI.

V gene TRBV7-3 combines with J gene TRBJ1-4, with D perhaps matching TRBD1 (5 bases). The V end was cut by 8 bases, the J end by 4 bases, with 35 bases between. Germline loops: CDR1 SGHTA, CDR2 FQGTGA. This CDR3 spans 21 amino acids. The CDR3 sequence is CASPLGGFGRGRRGINEKLFF. CDR3 coding DNA: TGTGCCAGCCCCTTGGGGGGGTTTGGAAGGGGCCGCCGAGGCATTAATGAAAAACTGTTTTTT. Filled out from reference TRBV7-3 and TRBJ1-4, the complete variable domain reads GAGVSQTPSNKVTEKGKYVELRCDPISGHTALYWYRQSLGQGPEFLIYFQGTGAADDSGLPNDRFFAVRPEGSVSTLKIQRTERGDSAVYLCASPLGGFGRGRRGINEKLFFGSGTQLSVL.

The chain carries TRBV24-1 and TRBJ2-7, with 10 nucleotides matching TRBD1. Unmatched junction bases numbered 8, after V lost 2 bases and J lost 5 bases. This CDR3 has 16 amino acids. Germline V lookup: CDR1 KGHDR, CDR2 SFDVKD. The CDR3 is CATSDSGTGEDHEQYF. DNA of the CDR3: TGTGCCACCAGTGATTCCGGGACAGGGGAGGACCACGAGCAGTACTTC.

This rearrangement joins TRBV25-1 to TRBJ1-1; 7 bases line up with TRBD1. The junction had 1 base not matched to a gene; V was cut back by 2 bases and J by 1 base. The CDR3 is 14 amino acids. CDR1 and CDR2 from the germline V gene are MGHDK and SYGVNS. The DNA of the CDR3 is TGTGCCAGCAGTGAAAGGGACAGGAACACTGAAGCTTTCTTT. The encoded protein is CASSERDRNTEAFF.

This chain connects TRBV29-1 to TRBJ1-2, with 7 bases fitting TRBD1. The germline CDR1 and CDR2 sequences are SQVTM and ANQGSEA. V trimming: 5 bases; J trimming: 4 bases; junction bases outside the gene matches: 10. CDR3 length equals 14 residues. This chain's CDR3 is CSVYTGVGPYGYTF. In DNA, the CDR3 is TGCAGCGTTTATACAGGGGTCGGACCCTATGGCTACACCTTC.

The V and J genes are TRBV6-2 or TRBV6-3 and TRBJ1-2; possibly TRBD1 for D (6 bases). Trimming cost V 7 bases and J 5 bases, with 26 bases left between them. CDR3 length: 17 residues. Germline lookup yields CDR1 MNHEY and CDR2 SVGEGT. CDR3 sequence reads: CASTPSGGRQQGYGYTF. CDR3 nucleotides: TGTGCCAGCACCCCATCCGGGGGGCGGCAGCAAGGTTATGGCTACACCTTC.

This clone was picked up a small number of times. The chain recombines TRBV6-2 or TRBV6-3 with TRBJ1-2; D may be TRBD1 (5 bases). The V gene's germline CDR1 is MNHEY and CDR2 SVGEGT. Trimming left V 5 bases short and J 8 bases short, with 21 bases between. The CDR3 has 15 residues. This CDR3 reads CASSDPQGLRRGYTF. CDR3 in DNA: TGTGCCAGCAGTGACCCCCAGGGTCTTCGGCGGGGCTACACCTTC.

The chain employs TRBV18 and TRBJ1-5; no reliable D call. CDR1 is KGHSH, CDR2 LQKENI, per germline. Trimming removed 0 bases from V and 4 bases from J, with 10 bases in between. The CDR3 spans 15 residues. In nucleotides, the CDR3 is TGTGCCAGCTCACCACCGGGAGGGATTAATCAGCCCCAGCATTTT. This gives the protein CASSPPGGINQPQHF.

This clone showed up just a few times. The gene calls are TRBV11-2 and TRBJ1-2; no firm D call. From germline, CDR1 is SGHAT and CDR2 FQNNGV. The CDR3 is made up of 12 amino acids. Trimming stripped 4 bases from V and 10 bases from J, with 13 bases between. The CDR3 nucleotides are TGTGCCAGCAGCTCTACCCCGGAGTACTACACCTTC. Amino acids: CASSSTPEYYTF.

V gene TRBV19 combines with J gene TRBJ2-7; possibly TRBD2 for D (5 bases). Germline lookup yields CDR1 LNHDA and CDR2 SQIVND (reference sequence). Trimming stripped 1 base from V and 6 bases from J, with 16 bases between. The CDR3 sequence is 15 residues long. The CDR3 loop is CASSIVSGIGGEQYF. The CDR3 coding sequence is TGTGCCAGTAGTATAGTATCGGGGATCGGAGGCGAGCAGTACTTC.

This sequence joins TRBV7-2 and TRBJ2-5, with TRBD1 identical over 8 bases. The V gene's germline CDR1 is SGHTA and CDR2 FQGNSA. V dropped 5 bases and J dropped 2; count of bases not matched to a gene: 10. CDR3 length equals 16 residues. CDR3 DNA sequence: TGTGCCAGCAGCCGGCCCAGGACAGGGAGACAAGAGACCCAGTACTTC. Protein: CASSRPRTGRQETQYF. The whole variable domain, filled in from reference TRBV7-2 and TRBJ2-5, reads GAGVSQSPSNKVTEKGKDVELRCDPISGHTALYWYRQSLGQGLEFLIYFQGNSAPDKSGLPSDRFSAERTGGSVSTLTIQRTQQEDSAVYLCASSRPRTGRQETQYFGPGTRLLVL.

This chain joins TRBV21-1 and TRBJ1-2; the listed D gene, TRBD1, was not tested against the DNA. TRBV21-1 is a recognized pseudogene. CDR3 length: 15 amino acids. The DNA for the CDR3 is TGTGCCAGCAGTGGACAGGGGAACGGGAACTATGGCTACACCTTC. It yields the protein CASSGQGNGNYGYTF.

V is TRBV7-8 and J is TRBJ1-4; 11 bases fit TRBD1. CDR1 and CDR2 from the germline V gene are SGHVS and FQNEAQ. Losses at the gene ends were 6 bases for V and 5 bases for J; bases not matched to a gene: 5. The CDR3 runs to 15 residues. Here the CDR3 reads CASRLDRGRNEKLFF. The CDR3 DNA reads as TGTGCCAGCAGATTGGACAGGGGGCGGAATGAAAAACTGTTTTTT.

V and J are TRBV2 and TRBJ2-1; 7 bases line up with TRBD1. This CDR3 contains 13 residues. The V and J ends lost 10 bases and 1 base, in that order; junction bases with no gene match: 4. Germline assignment: CDR1 SNHLY and CDR2 FYNNEI. The CDR3: CAIKTGSYNEQFF. The CDR3 DNA sequence: TGTGCCATCAAGACAGGGTCCTACAATGAGCAGTTCTTC.

This sequence joins TRBV7-2 and TRBJ1-2, with D maybe TRBD1 (5 bases). V lost 0 bases and J 8 bases, leaving 19 bases between the germline ends. The CDR3 sequence is 16 residues long. Germline V lookup: CDR1 SGHTA, CDR2 FQGNSA. The CDR3 DNA reads TGTGCCAGCAGCTTAGCGTCGTGGGCAGGGACTCAAGGCTACACCTTC. It is translated as CASSLASWAGTQGYTF. Drawing the rest from reference TRBV7-2 and TRBJ1-2, the complete variable domain is GAGVSQSPSNKVTEKGKDVELRCDPISGHTALYWYRQSLGQGLEFLIYFQGNSAPDKSGLPSDRFSAERTGGSVSTLTIQRTQQEDSAVYLCASSLASWAGTQGYTFGSGTRLTVV.

This chain links TRBV15 with TRBJ2-5; no reliable D call. V gave up 0 bases and J gave up 3 bases, with 5 bases separating them. This CDR3 has 13 residues. Germline V gives CDR1 LNHNV, CDR2 YYDKDF (reference sequence). The CDR3 sequence is CATSRDPEETQYF. The CDR3 nucleotides read TGTGCCACCAGCAGAGATCCGGAAGAGACCCAGTACTTC.